Detailed here is one T cell receptor beta chain. Its specificity is unknown. The data are from a study of cytotoxic CD8 clonotypes in ibrutinib-treated CLL. Germline V lookup: CDR1 SGHAT, CDR2 FQNNGV. Trimming left V 6 bases short and J 9 bases short, with 14 bases between. The CDR3 spans 13 residues. Overall study results and limits: On treatment, the uncommon public clonotypes contracted or remained stable. Increased clonality at ibrutinib response gave way to a return toward baseline at progression. Clonality was higher at baseline than in age-matched healthy donors and tracked circulating CD8+ T-cell counts.

TCRdb keeps only in-frame clones here, not all; method: immunoSEQ multiplex PCR. Of more than 110,000 clones in the sample, 75% to 80% were seen once. This chain joins TRBV11-2 and TRBJ2-2; no firm D call. The TCR was taken from a human donor with chronic lymphocytic leukemia. This sample comprised PBMCs, obtained after 24 months of ibrutinib treatment. The CDR3 sequence is CASSYRPLRELFF. The CDR3 bases are TGTGCCAGCAGTTACCGACCTCTTCGGGAGCTGTTTTTT.